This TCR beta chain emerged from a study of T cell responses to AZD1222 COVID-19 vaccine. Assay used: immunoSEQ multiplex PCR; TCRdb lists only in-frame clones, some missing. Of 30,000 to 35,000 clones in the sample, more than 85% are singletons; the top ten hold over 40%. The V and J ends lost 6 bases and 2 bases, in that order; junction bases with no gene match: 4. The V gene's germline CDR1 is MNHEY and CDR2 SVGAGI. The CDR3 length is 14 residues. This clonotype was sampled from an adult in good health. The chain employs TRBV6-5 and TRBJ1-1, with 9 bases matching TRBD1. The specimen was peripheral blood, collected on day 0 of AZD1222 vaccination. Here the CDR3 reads CASRGTGTNTEAFF. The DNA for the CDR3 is TGTGCCAGCAGGGGGACAGGGACTAACACTGAAGCTTTCTTT.